The clone carrying this T cell receptor beta chain was recorded many times. Its antigen remains unknown. The data stem from a study of early T cells in non-severe SARS-CoV-2 infection. Overall study context: Sequencing input comprised bulk RNA from unsorted whole blood; chain pairing was not available. Study conclusions and caveats: In VDJdb matching, anti-spike CD8 responses were favored while private and CD4 specificities went missing.

Researchers attached unique molecular identifiers to individual cDNA molecules. Via MiXCR, TCRdb re-called the 5' RACE reads, giving one row per CDR3 protein. The sample records around 80,000 distinct CDR3 sequences, 10% being singletons. The source of this sequence is an adult who was a healthcare worker with PCR-confirmed SARS-CoV-2 infection or an uninfected control (not recorded which). Here the sequenced sample was whole blood, taken at baseline.

The chain's CDR3 is CSATGQVDNYGYTF. The CDR3 DNA reads TGCAGTGCTACGGGACAGGTTGACAACTATGGCTACACCTTC. The V gene is TRBV20-1, the J gene TRBJ1-2, with 8 bases fitting TRBD1. The V and J ends lost 4 bases and 2 bases, in that order; junction bases with no gene match: 6. This CDR3 has 14 amino acids. Per the germline V gene, CDR1 is DFQATT and CDR2 is SNEGSKA (reference sequence).